This TCR beta chain was found in a study of blood T cell repertoires in COVID-19. Study-level information: Researchers got acute and convalescent COVID-19 samples from the United States, Italy and Spain. Sample material is recorded as cDNA or gDNA derived from T cells, B-cell-depleted T cells, or PBMCs.

The participants were between about 18 and 95 years old and came from roughly 24 US areas. Cohorts were determined from participant-reported clinical history. Measured with immunoSEQ multiplex PCR; TCRdb has only the in-frame clones, and not every one. Of approximately 210,000 clones listed, just over 85% were seen once; the top ten hold around 15%. V was shortened by 0 bases and J by 5 bases, with 14 bases between the two germline ends. This CDR3 region has 15 residues. Germline V CDR1 and CDR2: SGHRS, YFSETQ. The chain employs TRBV5-1 and TRBJ2-5; possibly TRBD2 for D (6 bases). The sequence was collected from a woman in her forties or fifties with acute COVID-19. Sequenced: PBMCs or T cells enriched from blood (not recorded which). The CDR3 sequence is CASSLAGVRWETQYF. CDR3 coding DNA: TGCGCCAGCAGCTTGGCGGGGGTACGTTGGGAGACCCAGTACTTC.